Presented here are 18 T cell receptor beta chains from one specimen sequenced in a study of T-cell memory formation after mild COVID-19. TCRdb reprocessed the 5' RACE reads via MiXCR and lists one record per CDR3 protein. This sample has about 340,000 distinct CDR3 sequences; 10% to 15% occur once, and the top ten carry about a fifth. The material sequenced was PBMCs or a T cell subset sorted from them (not recorded which). Receptor source: a man in his late teens or twenties who had mild COVID-19 (a few samples of this study predate the infection). Cell type and time point are not known.

CDR3 sequence reads: CSAKPGQGSGELFF. The CDR3 DNA reads as TGCAGTGCTAAGCCGGGACAGGGTTCCGGGGAGCTGTTTTTT. This chain connects TRBV20-1 to TRBJ2-2, with 9 nucleotides matching TRBD1. This CDR3 is built from 14 residues. The germline V gene has CDR1 DFQATT and CDR2 SNEGSKA (reference sequence). V was pared by 4 bases and J by 6 bases, with 6 bases of the junction left unmatched.

In its sample, this clonotype was seen many times. The chain joins TRBV6-5 to TRBJ1-1, with D possibly being TRBD1 (5 bases). V was clipped by 3 bases and J by 1 base, with 9 bases between them. The CDR3 sequence is 14 residues long. Germline V lookup: CDR1 MNHEY, CDR2 SVGAGI. As DNA, the CDR3 is TGTGCCAGCAGTTATCCAGGGACGAACACTGAAGCTTTCTTT. It yields the protein CASSYPGTNTEAFF.

The chain carries TRBV4-3 and TRBJ1-5; TRBD1 is a possible D gene (5 bases). Trimming took 0 bases from V and 4 from J, leaving 10 bases between them. The length of the CDR3 is 15 residues. CDR1 and CDR2 from the germline V gene are LGHNA and YSLEER. CDR3 sequence: CASSQDRGTNQPQHF. The CDR3 nucleotides are TGCGCCAGCAGCCAAGATCGCGGGACTAATCAGCCCCAGCATTTT.

At least ten counts were recorded for this clonotype. The chain combines TRBV29-1 with TRBJ2-5, with 7 bases that match TRBD2. This CDR3 contains 14 residues. The germline V gene encodes CDR1 SQVTM and CDR2 ANQGSEA. Trimming at V came to 3 bases and at J to 2 bases, leaving 6 bases not matched to a gene. CDR3 nucleotide sequence: TGCAGCGTTGAGCTAGCGGCAAATCAAGAGACCCAGTACTTC. Translation gives CSVELAANQETQYF. The variable domain in full, completed from reference TRBV29-1 and TRBJ2-5, reads SAVISQKPSRDICQRGTSLTIQCQVDSQVTMMFWYRQQPGQSLTLIATANQGSEATYESGFVIDKFPISRPNLTFSTLTVSNMSPEDSSIYLCSVELAANQETQYFGPGTRLLVL.

J is TRBJ1-1 and V is TRBV7-9, with D possibly TRBD1 on 5 matching bases. V was clipped by 4 bases and J by 11 bases, with 11 bases between them. Germline values: CDR1 SEHNR, CDR2 FQNEAQ (reference sequence). This CDR3 has 11 residues. The CDR3 loop reads CASSYSEGAFF. The CDR3 DNA reads TGTGCCAGCAGCTATAGCGAGGGGGCTTTCTTT.

The V call is TRBV7-2, the J call TRBJ2-7; TRBD1 is a possible D gene (6 bases). Germline V gives CDR1 SGHTA, CDR2 FQGNSA. The CDR3 spans 14 residues. Trimming cost V 1 base and J 0 bases, with 7 bases left between them. The CDR3 protein is CASSLEDSSYEQYV. The CDR3 nucleotides read TGTGCCAGCAGCTTAGAGGACAGCTCCTACGAGCAGTACGTC.

This clonotype was seen a handful of times. The chain combines TRBV3-1 with TRBJ2-3; D gene unclear. V lost 0 bases and J 0 bases, leaving 4 bases between the germline ends. Germline V gives CDR1 LGHDT, CDR2 YNNKEL (reference sequence). The CDR3 is 14 residues long. CDR3 in amino acids: CASSQDTSTDTQYF. CDR3 coding DNA: TGTGCCAGCAGCCAAGATACCAGCACAGATACGCAGTATTTT.

This clonotype has more than one count but fewer than ten. This rearrangement joins TRBV30 to TRBJ1-1; weak D call: TRBD1 (6 bases). The V gene's germline CDR1 is GTSNPN and CDR2 SVGIG (reference sequence). Trimming removed 5 bases at V and 11 bases at J, with 18 bases between. This CDR3 comprises 12 residues. Here the CDR3 reads CAWASTGGTAFF. In DNA form, the CDR3 reads TGTGCCTGGGCCTCGACGGGGGGCACGGCTTTCTTT.

At least ten counts were recorded for this clonotype. CDR3 sequence (DNA): TGCGCCAGCAGCACCGAAACAGGGGGAGGCAATGAGCAGTTCTTC. Translated: CASSTETGGGNEQFF. V usage is TRBV5-1 and J usage is TRBJ2-1, with 8 bases aligning to TRBD1. Germline V gene sequence: CDR1 SGHRS, CDR2 YFSETQ. The CDR3 contains 15 residues. The junction had 9 bases not matched to a gene; V was cut back by 4 bases and J by 6 bases.

A few counts support this clonotype. The gene calls are TRBV5-1 and TRBJ2-3; maybe TRBD1 (6 bases). Deletions cut 5 bases from V and 6 bases from J, with 19 bases between. The CDR3 loop spans 15 amino acids. Germline V gene sequence: CDR1 SGHRS, CDR2 YFSETQ. The CDR3 DNA sequence: TGCGCCAGCAGGAAAGGGGGTACTGAGACGGATACGCAGTATTTT. This codes for CASRKGGTETDTQYF.

This clonotype showed up many times. This chain joins TRBV7-2 and TRBJ2-2, with D possibly being TRBD1 or TRBD2 (5 bases each). V was cut by 6 bases and J by 0 bases, with 8 bases left in between. The germline gives CDR1 SGHTA, CDR2 FQGNSA. The CDR3 is 14 residues long. The CDR3 sequence is CASSPGPNTGELFF. The DNA of the CDR3 is TGTGCCAGCAGTCCGGGACCGAACACCGGGGAGCTGTTTTTT.

The sample holds a few counts of this clonotype. The chain carries TRBV5-1 and TRBJ2-1; the D is unclear. The V and J ends lost 4 bases and 0 bases respectively, with 11 bases between them. The germline CDR1 and CDR2 sequences are SGHRS and YFSETQ. The CDR3 extends over 15 amino acids. The CDR3 reads CASSNGYSSYNEQFF. The CDR3 DNA follows: TGCGCCAGCAGCAATGGGTATAGCTCCTACAATGAGCAGTTCTTC.

This clonotype was counted at least ten times. The V gene is TRBV11-2, the J gene TRBJ2-3; TRBD1 or TRBD2 may be the D gene (5 bases each). CDR3 length: 13 amino acids. Trimming shortened V by 4 bases and J by 0 bases, and 5 bases separated the two germline ends. Germline-derived CDR1 and CDR2 are SGHAT and FQNNGV. CDR3 loop: CASSWDSTDTQYF. In DNA, the CDR3 is TGTGCCAGCAGCTGGGACAGCACAGATACGCAGTATTTT. The variable domain in full, completed from reference TRBV11-2 and TRBJ2-3, reads EAGVAQSPRYKIIEKRQSVAFWCNPISGHATLYWYQQILGQGPKLLIQFQNNGVVDDSQLPKDRFSAERLKGVDSTLKIQPAKLEDSAVYLCASSWDSTDTQYFGPGTRLTVL.

At least ten counts were recorded for this clonotype. The rearrangement joins TRBV3-1 to TRBJ2-7; weak D call: TRBD1 (6 bases). This CDR3 region has 12 residues. In germline, CDR1 is LGHDT, CDR2 YNNKEL (reference sequence). Trimming removed 3 bases from V and 6 bases from J, with 9 bases in between. CDR3 protein: CASSQAGVEQYV. In DNA form, the CDR3 reads TGTGCCAGCAGCCAGGCAGGGGTCGAGCAGTACGTC.

The chain couples TRBV11-3 to TRBJ2-1; tentative D call: TRBD1 (6 bases). The ends were cut back, 4 bases at V and 9 bases at J, with 13 bases in the middle. The CDR3 totals 13 residues. CDR1 and CDR2 from the germline V gene are SGHNT and YENEEA. DNA of the CDR3: TGTGCCAGCAGCTCGAGACTACAGGGTGAGCAGTTCTTC. It is translated as CASSSRLQGEQFF.

This clonotype was detected only a few times. The chain uses TRBV7-2 and TRBJ1-1, with no clear D. Germline lookup yields CDR1 SGHTA and CDR2 FQGNSA. V lost 5 bases, J lost 1 base, and 17 bases lay in between. The CDR3 runs 16 residues. The CDR3: CASSLYFGEGNTEAFF. The CDR3 bases are TGTGCCAGCAGCCTATATTTTGGCGAGGGGAACACTGAAGCTTTCTTT.

The table lists this clonotype with a few counts. The V and J genes are TRBV2 and TRBJ2-3, with 8 bases fitting TRBD1. CDR1 is SNHLY, CDR2 FYNNEI, per germline. The CDR3 is 16 residues long. Germline trimming cut 4 bases from V and 0 bases from J; bases unmatched to any gene: 6. In DNA form, the CDR3 reads TGTGCCAGCAGTGGCCAGACAGGGGCTAGCACAGATACGCAGTATTTT. This encodes CASSGQTGASTDTQYF. Full variable domain (remainder filled in from reference TRBV2 and TRBJ2-3): EPEVTQTPSHQVTQMGQEVILRCVPISNHLYFYWYRQILGQKVEFLVSFYNNEISEKSEIFDDQFSVERPDGSNFTLKIRSTKLEDSAMYFCASSGQTGASTDTQYFGPGTRLTVL.

The genes are TRBV10-3 and TRBJ2-1, with D uncertain. Trimming removed 6 bases from V and 9 bases from J, with 15 bases in between. The CDR3 covers 13 residues. Per the germline V gene, CDR1 is ENHRY and CDR2 is SYGVKD. The CDR3 region is CAISGRVGIEQFF. The CDR3 DNA sequence: TGTGCCATCAGCGGACGGGTGGGGATTGAGCAGTTCTTC.